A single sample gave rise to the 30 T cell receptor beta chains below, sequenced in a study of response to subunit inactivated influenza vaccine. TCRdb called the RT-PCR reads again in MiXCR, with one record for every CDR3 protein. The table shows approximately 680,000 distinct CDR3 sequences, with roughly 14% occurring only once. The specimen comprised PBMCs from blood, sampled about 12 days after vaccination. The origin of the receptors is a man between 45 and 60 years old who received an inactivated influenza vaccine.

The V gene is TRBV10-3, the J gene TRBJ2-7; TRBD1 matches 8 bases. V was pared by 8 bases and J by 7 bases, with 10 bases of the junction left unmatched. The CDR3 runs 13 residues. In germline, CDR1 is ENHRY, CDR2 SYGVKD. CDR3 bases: TGTGCCATCGCGTTGGGACAGGAGGCGGAGCAGTACTTC. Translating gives CAIALGQEAEQYF.

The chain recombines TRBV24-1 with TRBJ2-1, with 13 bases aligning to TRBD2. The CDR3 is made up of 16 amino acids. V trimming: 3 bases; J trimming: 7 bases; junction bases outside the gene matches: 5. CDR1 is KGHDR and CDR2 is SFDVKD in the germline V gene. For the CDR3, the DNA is TGTGCCACCAGTGATCTACTAGCGGGGGGGCGAAATGAGCAGTTCTTC. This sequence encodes CATSDLLAGGRNEQFF.

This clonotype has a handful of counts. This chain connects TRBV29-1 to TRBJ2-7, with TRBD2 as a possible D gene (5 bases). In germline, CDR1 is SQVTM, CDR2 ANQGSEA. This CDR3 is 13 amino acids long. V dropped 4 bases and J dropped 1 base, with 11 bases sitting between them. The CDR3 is CSVVPDSSYEQYF. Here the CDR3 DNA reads TGCAGCGTTGTCCCGGACTCATCCTACGAGCAGTACTTC.

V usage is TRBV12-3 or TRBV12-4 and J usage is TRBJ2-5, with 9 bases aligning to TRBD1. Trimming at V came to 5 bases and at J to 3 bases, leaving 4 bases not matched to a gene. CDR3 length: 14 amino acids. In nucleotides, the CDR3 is TGTGCCAGCAGTGCACGGACAGGGGAAGAGACCCAGTACTTC. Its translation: CASSARTGEETQYF.

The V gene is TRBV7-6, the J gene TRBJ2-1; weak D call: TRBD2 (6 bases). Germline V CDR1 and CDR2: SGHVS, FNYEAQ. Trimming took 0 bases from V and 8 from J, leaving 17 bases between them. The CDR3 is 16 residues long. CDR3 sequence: CASSLASSGFVYEQFF. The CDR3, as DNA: TGTGCCAGCAGCTTAGCTTCGAGCGGGTTTGTGTATGAGCAGTTCTTC.

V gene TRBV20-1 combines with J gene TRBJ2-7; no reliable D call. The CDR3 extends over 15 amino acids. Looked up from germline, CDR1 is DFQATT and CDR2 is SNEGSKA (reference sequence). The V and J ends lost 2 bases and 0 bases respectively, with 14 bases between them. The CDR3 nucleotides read TGCAGTGCTAGACCCCCGGGCCGCATCTCCTACGAGCAGTACTTC. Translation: CSARPPGRISYEQYF.

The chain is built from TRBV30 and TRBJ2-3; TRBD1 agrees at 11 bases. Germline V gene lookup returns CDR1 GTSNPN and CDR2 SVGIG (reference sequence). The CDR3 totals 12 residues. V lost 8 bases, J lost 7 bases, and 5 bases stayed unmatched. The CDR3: CALGQGANTQYF. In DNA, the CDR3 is TGTGCCCTAGGACAGGGGGCGAATACGCAGTATTTT.

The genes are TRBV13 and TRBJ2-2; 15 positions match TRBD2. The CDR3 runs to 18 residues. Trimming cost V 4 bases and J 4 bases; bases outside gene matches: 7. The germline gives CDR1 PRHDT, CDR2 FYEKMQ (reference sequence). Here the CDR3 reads CASSWGLAGGAGTGELFF. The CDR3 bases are TGTGCCAGCAGCTGGGGACTAGCGGGAGGTGCCGGCACCGGGGAGCTGTTTTTT.

CDR3 in amino acids: CASSFPSGNEQFF. The CDR3 DNA is TGTGCCAGCAGTTTCCCTAGCGGCAATGAGCAGTTCTTC. The rearrangement joins TRBV27 to TRBJ2-1; 7 bases agree with TRBD2. This CDR3 region has 13 residues. Unmatched junction bases numbered 2, after V lost 3 bases and J lost 6 bases. Germline CDR1 MNHEY, CDR2 SMNVEV (reference sequence).

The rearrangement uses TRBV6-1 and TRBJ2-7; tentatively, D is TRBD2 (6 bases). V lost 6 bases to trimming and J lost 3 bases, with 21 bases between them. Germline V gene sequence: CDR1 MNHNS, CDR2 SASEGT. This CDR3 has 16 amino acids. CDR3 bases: TGTGCCAGCAGCGACTTATCCGGGAGCAAGTTCTACGAGCAGTACTTC. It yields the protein CASSDLSGSKFYEQYF.

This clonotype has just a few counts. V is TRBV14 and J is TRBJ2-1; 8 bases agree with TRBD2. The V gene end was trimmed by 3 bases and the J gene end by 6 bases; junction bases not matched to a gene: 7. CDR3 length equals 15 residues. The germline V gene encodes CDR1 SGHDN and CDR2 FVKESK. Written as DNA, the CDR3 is TGTGCCAGCAGCCAGTGGAGGACTAGCATCAATGAGCAGTTCTTC. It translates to CASSQWRTSINEQFF.

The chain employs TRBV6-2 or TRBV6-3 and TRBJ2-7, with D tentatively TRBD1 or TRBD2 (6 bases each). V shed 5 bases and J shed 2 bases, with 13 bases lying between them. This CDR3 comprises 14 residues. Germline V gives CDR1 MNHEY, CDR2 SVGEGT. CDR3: CASSGGGVTYEQYF. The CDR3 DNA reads TGTGCCAGCAGTGGAGGGGGAGTCACCTACGAGCAGTACTTC.

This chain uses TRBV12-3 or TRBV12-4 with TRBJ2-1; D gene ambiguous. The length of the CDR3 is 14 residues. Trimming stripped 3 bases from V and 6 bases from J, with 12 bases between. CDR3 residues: CASSFDPNGNEQFF. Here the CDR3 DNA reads TGTGCCAGCAGTTTTGATCCGAATGGCAATGAGCAGTTCTTC.

The CDR3 DNA is TGTGCCAGCAGCGCGAACCCGGACGGACCCTACGAGCAGTACTTC. Translated: CASSANPDGPYEQYF. The gene calls are TRBV9 and TRBJ2-7; D is ambiguous. In germline, CDR1 is SGDLS, CDR2 YYNGEE. Trimming pared 3 bases from V and 2 bases from J, leaving 15 bases between. This CDR3 has 15 amino acids.

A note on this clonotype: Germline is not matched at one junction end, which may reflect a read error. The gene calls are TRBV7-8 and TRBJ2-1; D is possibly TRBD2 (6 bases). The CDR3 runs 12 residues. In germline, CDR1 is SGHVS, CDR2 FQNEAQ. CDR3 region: CASSLYGSVAIF. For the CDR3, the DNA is TGTGCCAGCAGCTTGTACGGGAGTGTAGCGATCTTC. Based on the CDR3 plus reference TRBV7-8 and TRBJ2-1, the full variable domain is GAGVSQSPRYKVAKRGQDVALRCDPISGHVSLFWYQQALGQGPEFLTYFQNEAQLDKSGLPSDRFFAERPEGSVSTLKIQRTQQEDSAVYLCASSLYGSVAIFGPGTRLTVL.

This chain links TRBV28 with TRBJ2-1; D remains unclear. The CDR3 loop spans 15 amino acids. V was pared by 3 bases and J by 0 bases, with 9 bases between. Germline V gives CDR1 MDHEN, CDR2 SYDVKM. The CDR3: CASSLWSSSYNEQFF. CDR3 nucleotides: TGTGCCAGCAGTTTGTGGAGTAGCTCCTACAATGAGCAGTTCTTC.

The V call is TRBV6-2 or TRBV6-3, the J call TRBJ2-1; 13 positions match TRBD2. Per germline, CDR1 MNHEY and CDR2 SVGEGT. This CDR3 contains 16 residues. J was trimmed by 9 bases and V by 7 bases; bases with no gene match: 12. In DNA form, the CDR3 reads TGTGCCAGCAATGTGCCGGGACTAGCGGGAAGGGGTGAGCAGTTCTTC. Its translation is CASNVPGLAGRGEQFF.

The CDR3 sequence is CASSVSPASEQFF. DNA of the CDR3: TGTGCCAGCAGCGTATCCCCCGCCAGTGAGCAGTTCTTC. This chain uses TRBV9 with TRBJ2-1; D is uncertain. Trimming cost V 1 base and J 9 bases, with 11 bases left between them. The CDR3 is 13 amino acids. Looked up from germline, CDR1 is SGDLS and CDR2 is YYNGEE.

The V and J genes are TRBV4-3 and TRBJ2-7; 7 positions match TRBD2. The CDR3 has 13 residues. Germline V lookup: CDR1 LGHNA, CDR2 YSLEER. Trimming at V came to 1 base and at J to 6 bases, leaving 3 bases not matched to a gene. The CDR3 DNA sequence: TGCGCCAGCAGCCAAGGACTAGCTGGCGAGCAGTACTTC. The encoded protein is CASSQGLAGEQYF.

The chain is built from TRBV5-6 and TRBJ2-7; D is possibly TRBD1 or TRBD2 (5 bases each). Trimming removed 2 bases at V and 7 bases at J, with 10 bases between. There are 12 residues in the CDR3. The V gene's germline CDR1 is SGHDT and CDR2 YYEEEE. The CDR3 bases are TGTGCCAGCAGCTTCCGGGACCGGGAGCAGTACTTC. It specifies CASSFRDREQYF.

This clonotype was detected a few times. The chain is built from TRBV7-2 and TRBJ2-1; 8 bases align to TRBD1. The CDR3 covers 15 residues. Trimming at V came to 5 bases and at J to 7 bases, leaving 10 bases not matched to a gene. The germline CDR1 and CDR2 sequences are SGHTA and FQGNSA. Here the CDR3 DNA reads TGTGCCAGCAGCCAGAGACAGGGGATGCGGAATGAGCAGTTCTTC. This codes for CASSQRQGMRNEQFF. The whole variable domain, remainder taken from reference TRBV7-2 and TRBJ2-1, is GAGVSQSPSNKVTEKGKDVELRCDPISGHTALYWYRQSLGQGLEFLIYFQGNSAPDKSGLPSDRFSAERTGGSVSTLTIQRTQQEDSAVYLCASSQRQGMRNEQFFGPGTRLTVL.

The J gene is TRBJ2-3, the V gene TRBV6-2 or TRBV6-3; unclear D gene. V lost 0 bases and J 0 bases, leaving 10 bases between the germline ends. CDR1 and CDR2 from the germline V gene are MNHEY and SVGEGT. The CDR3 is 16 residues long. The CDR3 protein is CASSYSMRLSTDTQYF. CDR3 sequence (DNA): TGTGCCAGCAGTTACTCGATGAGGCTCAGCACAGATACGCAGTATTTT.

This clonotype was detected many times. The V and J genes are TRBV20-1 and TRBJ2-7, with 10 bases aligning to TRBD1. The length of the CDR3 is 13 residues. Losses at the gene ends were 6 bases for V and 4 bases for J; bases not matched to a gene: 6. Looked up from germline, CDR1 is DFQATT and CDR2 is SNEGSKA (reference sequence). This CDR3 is CSADRDRGYEQYF. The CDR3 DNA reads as TGCAGTGCCGACCGGGACAGGGGATACGAGCAGTACTTC.

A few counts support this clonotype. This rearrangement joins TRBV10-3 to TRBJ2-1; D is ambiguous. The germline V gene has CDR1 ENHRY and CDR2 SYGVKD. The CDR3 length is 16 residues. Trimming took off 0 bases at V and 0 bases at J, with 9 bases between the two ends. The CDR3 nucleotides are TGTGCCATCAGTGAGTCCCACCCTGCCTCCTACAATGAGCAGTTCTTC. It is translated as CAISESHPASYNEQFF.

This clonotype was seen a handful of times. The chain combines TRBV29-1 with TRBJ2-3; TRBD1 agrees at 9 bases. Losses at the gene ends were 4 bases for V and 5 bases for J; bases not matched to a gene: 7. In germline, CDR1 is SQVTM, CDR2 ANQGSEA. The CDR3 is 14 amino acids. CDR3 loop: CSVVDRGVRDTQYF. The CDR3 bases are TGCAGCGTTGTAGACAGGGGGGTGAGAGATACGCAGTATTTT.

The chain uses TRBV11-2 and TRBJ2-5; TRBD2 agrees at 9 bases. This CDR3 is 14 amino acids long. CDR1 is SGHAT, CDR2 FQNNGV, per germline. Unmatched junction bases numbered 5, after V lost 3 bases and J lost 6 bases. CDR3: CASSFSGGEQTQYF. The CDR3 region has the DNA TGTGCCAGCAGCTTTAGCGGGGGCGAGCAGACCCAGTACTTC.

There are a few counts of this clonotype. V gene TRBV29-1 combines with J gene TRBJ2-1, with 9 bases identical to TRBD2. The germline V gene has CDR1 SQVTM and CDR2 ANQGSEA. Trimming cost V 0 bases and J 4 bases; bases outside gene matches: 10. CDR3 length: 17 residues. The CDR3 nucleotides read TGCAGCGTTGAAGATGGCGGGAGGGCCAGCCTATACAATGAGCAGTTCTTC. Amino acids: CSVEDGGRASLYNEQFF.

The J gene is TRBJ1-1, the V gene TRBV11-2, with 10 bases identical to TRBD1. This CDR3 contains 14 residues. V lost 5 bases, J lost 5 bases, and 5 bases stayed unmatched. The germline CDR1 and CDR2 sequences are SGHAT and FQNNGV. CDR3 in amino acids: CASSPDRGRTEAFF. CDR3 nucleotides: TGTGCCAGCAGCCCGGACAGGGGGAGGACTGAAGCTTTCTTT.

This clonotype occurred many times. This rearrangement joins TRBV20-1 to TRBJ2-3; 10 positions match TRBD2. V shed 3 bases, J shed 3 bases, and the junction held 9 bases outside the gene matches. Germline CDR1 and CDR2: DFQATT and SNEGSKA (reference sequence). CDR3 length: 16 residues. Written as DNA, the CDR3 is TGCAGTGCTAGCCCCCCCCCTAGCGGGAGAACAGATACGCAGTATTTT. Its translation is CSASPPPSGRTDTQYF.

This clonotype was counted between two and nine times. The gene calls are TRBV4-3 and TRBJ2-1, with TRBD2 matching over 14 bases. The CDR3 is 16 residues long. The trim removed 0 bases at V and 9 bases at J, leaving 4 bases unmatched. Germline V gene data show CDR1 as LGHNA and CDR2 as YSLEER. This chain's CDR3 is CASSQEGTSGSFEQFF. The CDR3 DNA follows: TGCGCCAGCAGCCAAGAAGGGACTAGCGGGAGCTTTGAGCAGTTCTTC.